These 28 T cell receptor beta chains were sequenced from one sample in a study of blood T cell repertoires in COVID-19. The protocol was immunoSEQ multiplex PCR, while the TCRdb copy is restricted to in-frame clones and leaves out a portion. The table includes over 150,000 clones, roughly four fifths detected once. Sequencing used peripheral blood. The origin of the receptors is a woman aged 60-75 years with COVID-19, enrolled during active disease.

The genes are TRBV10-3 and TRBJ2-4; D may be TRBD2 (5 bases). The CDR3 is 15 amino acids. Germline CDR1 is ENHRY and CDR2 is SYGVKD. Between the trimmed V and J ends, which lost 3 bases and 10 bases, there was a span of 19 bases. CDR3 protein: CAISDGSGGKVIQYF. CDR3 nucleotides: TGTGCCATCAGTGACGGCAGCGGAGGAAAAGTGATTCAGTACTTC.

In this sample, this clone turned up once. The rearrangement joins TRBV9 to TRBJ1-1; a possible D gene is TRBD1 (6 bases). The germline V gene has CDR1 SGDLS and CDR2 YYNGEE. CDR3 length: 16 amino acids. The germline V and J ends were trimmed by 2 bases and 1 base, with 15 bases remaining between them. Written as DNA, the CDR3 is TGTGCCAGCAGCGTCGGGTACAGGGCGGCGAACACTGAAGCTTTCTTT. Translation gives CASSVGYRAANTEAFF.

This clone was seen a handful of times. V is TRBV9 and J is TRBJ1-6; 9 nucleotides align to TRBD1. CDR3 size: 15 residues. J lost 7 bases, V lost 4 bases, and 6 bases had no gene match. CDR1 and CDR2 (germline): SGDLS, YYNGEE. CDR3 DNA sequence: TGTGCCAGCAGCCCGGGACAGGGAAAAAATTCACCCCTCCACTTT. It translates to CASSPGQGKNSPLHF. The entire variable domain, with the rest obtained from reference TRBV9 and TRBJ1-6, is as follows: DSGVTQTPKHLITATGQRVTLRCSPRSGDLSVYWYQQSLDQGLQFLIQYYNGEERAKGNILERFSAQQFPDLHSELNLSSLELGDSALYFCASSPGQGKNSPLHFGNGTRLTVT.

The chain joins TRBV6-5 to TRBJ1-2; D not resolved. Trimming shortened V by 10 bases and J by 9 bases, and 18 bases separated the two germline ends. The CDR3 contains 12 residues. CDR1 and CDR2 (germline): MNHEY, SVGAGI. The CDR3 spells CATTALADRYTF. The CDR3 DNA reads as TGTGCCACTACCGCGTTGGCGGATCGCTACACCTTC.

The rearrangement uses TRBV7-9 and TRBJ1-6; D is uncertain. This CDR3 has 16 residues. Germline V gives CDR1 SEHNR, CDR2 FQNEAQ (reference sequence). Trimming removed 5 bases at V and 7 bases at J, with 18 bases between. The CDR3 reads CASSLRGTGKNSPLHF. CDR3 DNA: TGTGCCAGCAGCCTGCGGGGTACTGGGAAGAATTCACCCCTCCACTTT.

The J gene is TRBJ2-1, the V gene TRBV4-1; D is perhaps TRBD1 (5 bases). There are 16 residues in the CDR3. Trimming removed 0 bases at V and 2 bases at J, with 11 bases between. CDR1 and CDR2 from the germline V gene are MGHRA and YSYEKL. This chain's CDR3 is CASSQDLVGPYNEQFF. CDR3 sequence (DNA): TGCGCCAGCAGCCAAGATCTTGTGGGGCCCTACAATGAGCAGTTCTTC.

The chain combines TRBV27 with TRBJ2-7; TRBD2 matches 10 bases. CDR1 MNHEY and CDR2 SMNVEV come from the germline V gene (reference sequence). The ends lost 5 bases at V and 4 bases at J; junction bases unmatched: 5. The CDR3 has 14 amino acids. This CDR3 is CASSPSGGNYEQYF. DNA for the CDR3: TGTGCCAGCAGTCCTAGCGGGGGTAATTACGAGCAGTACTTC.

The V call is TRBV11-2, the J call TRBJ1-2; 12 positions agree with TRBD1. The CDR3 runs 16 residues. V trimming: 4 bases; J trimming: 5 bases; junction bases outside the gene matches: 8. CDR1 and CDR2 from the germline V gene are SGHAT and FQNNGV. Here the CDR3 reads CASSSGTGGAGYGYTF. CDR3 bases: TGTGCCAGCAGCTCAGGGACAGGGGGCGCAGGTTATGGCTACACCTTC.

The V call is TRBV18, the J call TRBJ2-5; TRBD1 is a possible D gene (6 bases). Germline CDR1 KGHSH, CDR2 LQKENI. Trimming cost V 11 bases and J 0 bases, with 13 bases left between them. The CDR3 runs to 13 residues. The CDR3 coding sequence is TGTGCCTCAGAACAGGGCAACCAAGAGACCCAGTACTTC. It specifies CASEQGNQETQYF.

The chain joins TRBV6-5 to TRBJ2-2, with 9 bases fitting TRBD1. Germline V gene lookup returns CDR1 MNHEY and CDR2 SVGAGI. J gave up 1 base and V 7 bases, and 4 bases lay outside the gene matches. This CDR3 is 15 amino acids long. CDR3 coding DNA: TGTGCCAGCAAACTGGACAGGGGGAACACCGGGGAGCTGTTTTTT. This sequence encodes CASKLDRGNTGELFF.

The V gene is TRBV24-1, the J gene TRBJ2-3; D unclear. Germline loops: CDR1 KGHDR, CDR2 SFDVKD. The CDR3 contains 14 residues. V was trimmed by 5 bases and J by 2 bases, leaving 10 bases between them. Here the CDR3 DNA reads TGTGCCACCAGTGTCTCCGGGTCCACAGATACGCAGTATTTT. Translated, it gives CATSVSGSTDTQYF.

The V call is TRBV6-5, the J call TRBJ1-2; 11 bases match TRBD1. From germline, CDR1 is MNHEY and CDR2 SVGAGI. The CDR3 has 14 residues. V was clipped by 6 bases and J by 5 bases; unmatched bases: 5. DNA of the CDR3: TGTGCCAGCAGCCCCGGGACAGGGGGTTATGGCTACACCTTC. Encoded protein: CASSPGTGGYGYTF.

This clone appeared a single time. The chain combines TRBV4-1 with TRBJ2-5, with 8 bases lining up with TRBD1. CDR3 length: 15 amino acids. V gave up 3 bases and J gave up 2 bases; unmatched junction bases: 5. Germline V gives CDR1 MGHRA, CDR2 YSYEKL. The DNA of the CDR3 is TGCGCCAGCAGCCAGAGGGACAGGTTACAAGAGACCCAGTACTTC. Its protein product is CASSQRDRLQETQYF.

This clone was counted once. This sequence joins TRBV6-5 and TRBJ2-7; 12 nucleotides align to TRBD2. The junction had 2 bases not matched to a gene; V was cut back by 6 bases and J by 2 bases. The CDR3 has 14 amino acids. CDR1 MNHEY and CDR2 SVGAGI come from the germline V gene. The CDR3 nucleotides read TGTGCCAGCAGAAGGACTAGCGGGACCTACGAGCAGTACTTC. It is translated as CASRRTSGTYEQYF.

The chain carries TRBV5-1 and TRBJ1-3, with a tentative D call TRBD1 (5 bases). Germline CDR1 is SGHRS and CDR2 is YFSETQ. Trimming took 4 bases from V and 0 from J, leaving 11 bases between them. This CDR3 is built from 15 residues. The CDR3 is CASSRDSGSGNTIYF. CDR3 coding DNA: TGCGCCAGCAGCCGGGACTCAGGCTCTGGAAACACCATATATTTT.

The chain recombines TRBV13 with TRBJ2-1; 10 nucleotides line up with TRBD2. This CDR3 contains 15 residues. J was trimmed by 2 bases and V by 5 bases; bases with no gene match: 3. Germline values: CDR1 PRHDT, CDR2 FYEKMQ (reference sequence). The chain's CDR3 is CASSTAGGPYNEQFF. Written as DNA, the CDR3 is TGTGCCAGCAGCACAGCGGGGGGGCCCTACAATGAGCAGTTCTTC.

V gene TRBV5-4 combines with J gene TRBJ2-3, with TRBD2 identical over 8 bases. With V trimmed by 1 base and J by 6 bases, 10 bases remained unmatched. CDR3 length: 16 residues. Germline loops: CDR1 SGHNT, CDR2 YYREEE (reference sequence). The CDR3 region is CASSLLTAGVTDTQYF. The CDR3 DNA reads TGTGCCAGCAGCTTGTTAACAGCGGGGGTAACCGATACGCAGTATTTT.

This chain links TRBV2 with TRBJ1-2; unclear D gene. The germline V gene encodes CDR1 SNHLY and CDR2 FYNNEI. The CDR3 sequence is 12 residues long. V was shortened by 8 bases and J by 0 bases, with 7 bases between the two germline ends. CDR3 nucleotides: TGTGCCAGCGAGGGCCCTAACTATGGCTACACCTTC. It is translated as CASEGPNYGYTF.

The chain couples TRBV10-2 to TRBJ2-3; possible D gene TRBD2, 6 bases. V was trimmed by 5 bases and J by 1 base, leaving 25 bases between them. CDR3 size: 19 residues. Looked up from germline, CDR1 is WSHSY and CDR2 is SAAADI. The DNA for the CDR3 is TGCGCCAGCAGTCAATCTGCCGGGACTTCTTTTATTCGCACAGATACGCAGTATTTT. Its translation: CASSQSAGTSFIRTDTQYF.

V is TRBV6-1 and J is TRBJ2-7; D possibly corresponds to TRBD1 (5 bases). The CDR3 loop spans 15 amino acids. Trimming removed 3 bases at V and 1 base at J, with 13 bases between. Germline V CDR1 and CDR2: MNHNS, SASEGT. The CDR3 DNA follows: TGTGCCAGCAGTGACGGACACGCGCTATCCTACGAGCAGTACTTC. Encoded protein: CASSDGHALSYEQYF.

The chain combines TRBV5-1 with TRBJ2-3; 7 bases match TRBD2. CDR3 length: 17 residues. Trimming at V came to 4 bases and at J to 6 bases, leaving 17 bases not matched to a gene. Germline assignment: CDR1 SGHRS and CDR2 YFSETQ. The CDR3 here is CASSIPLPGLMGDTQYF. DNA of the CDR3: TGCGCCAGCAGCATCCCCTTACCGGGACTAATGGGTGATACGCAGTATTTT.

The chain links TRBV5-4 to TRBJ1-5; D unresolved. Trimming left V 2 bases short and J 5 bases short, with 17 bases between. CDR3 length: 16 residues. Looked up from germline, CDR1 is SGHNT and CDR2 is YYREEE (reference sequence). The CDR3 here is CASSLNPGLVDQPQHF. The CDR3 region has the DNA TGTGCCAGCAGCTTAAACCCCGGACTCGTGGATCAGCCCCAGCATTTT. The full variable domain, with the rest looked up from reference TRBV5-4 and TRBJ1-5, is ETGVTQSPTHLIKTRGQQVTLRCSSQSGHNTVSWYQQALGQGPQFIFQYYREEENGRGNFPPRFSGLQFPNYSSELNVNALELDDSALYLCASSLNPGLVDQPQHFGDGTRLSIL.

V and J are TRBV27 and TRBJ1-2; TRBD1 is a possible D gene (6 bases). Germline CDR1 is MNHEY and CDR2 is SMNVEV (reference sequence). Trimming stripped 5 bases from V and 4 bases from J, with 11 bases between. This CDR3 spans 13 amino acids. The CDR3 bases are TGTGCCAGCAGTCCGACAGGAGCCTATGGCTACACCTTC. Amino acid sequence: CASSPTGAYGYTF.

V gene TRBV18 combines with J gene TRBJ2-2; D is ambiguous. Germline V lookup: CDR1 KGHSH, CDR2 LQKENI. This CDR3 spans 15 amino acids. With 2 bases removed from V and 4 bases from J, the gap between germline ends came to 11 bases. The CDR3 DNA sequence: TGTGCCAGCTCACCATCAATGACACGCACCGGGGAGCTGTTTTTT. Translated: CASSPSMTRTGELFF.

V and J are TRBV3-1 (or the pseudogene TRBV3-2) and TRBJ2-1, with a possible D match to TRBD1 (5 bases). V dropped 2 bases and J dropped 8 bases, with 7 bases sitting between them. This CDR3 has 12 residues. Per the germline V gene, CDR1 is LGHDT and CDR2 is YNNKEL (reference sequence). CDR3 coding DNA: TGTGCCAGCAGCCAAATAGGGGATGAGCAGTTCTTC. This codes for CASSQIGDEQFF.

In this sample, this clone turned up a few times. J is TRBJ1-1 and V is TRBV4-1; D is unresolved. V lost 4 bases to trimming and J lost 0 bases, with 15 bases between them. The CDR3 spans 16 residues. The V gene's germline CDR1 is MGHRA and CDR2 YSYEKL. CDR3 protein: CASSPPHSYMNTEAFF. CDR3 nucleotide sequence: TGCGCCAGCAGCCCCCCCCACAGCTACATGAACACTGAAGCTTTCTTT.

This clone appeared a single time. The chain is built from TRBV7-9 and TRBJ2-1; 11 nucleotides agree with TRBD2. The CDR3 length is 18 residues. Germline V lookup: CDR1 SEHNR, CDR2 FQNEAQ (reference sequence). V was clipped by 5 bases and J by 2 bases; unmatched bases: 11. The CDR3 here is CASSTGLADLGPYNEQFF. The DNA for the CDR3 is TGTGCCAGCAGCACGGGACTAGCGGACCTAGGGCCCTACAATGAGCAGTTCTTC. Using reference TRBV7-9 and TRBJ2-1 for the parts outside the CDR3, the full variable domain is DTGVSQNPRHKITKRGQNVTFRCDPISEHNRLYWYRQTLGQGPEFLTYFQNEAQLEKSRLLSDRFSAERPKGSFSTLEIQRTEQGDSAMYLCASSTGLADLGPYNEQFFGPGTRLTVL.

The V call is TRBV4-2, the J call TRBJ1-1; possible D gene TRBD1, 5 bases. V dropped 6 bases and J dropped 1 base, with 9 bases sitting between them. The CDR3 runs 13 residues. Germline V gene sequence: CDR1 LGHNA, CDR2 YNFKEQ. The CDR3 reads CASRSDRNTEAFF. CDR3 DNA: TGTGCCAGCAGGTCAGACAGGAACACTGAAGCTTTCTTT.